This entry concerns a single TCR beta chain. Its specificity is unknown. The data were obtained in a study of T cell responses to AZD1222 COVID-19 vaccine. General study points: Among the donors, most were white British and more were female, and clonal diversity was possibly underestimated.

Data came from immunoSEQ multiplex PCR; TCRdb stores just in-frame clones and leaves some out. The data show 200,000 to 300,000 clones, with 90% to 95% seen just once and 0.55% held by the top ten. The CDR3 has 14 amino acids. V trimming: 4 bases; J trimming: 8 bases; junction bases outside the gene matches: 9. Germline CDR1 reads SGHNT; CDR2 reads YYREEE (reference sequence). The V call is TRBV5-4, the J call TRBJ1-2, with 9 bases identical to TRBD1. Sequences were derived from peripheral blood, sampled on day 0 of AZD1222 vaccination. The clonotype originates from an adult in good health. The CDR3 bases are TGTGCCAGCAGCACCTATTACAGGGGGCAAGGCTACACCTTC. This gives the protein CASSTYYRGQGYTF.